This T cell receptor beta chain comes out of a study of OX40 agonist ivuxolimab in advanced cancers. This clone was detected once. Its antigen is not identified. Whole-study results and caveats: At 0.1 to 3.0 mg/kg and by week 6, clonal expansion occurred in CD4+ and CD8+ blood T cells.

Germline V lookup: CDR1 LNHDA, CDR2 SQIVND (reference sequence). Trimming cost V 6 bases and J 4 bases, with 10 bases left between them. The CDR3 has 13 residues. Clones were sequenced by immunoSEQ multiplex PCR, and TCRdb holds only the in-frame ones, with some missing. Here the sample spans tens of thousands of clones, around four fifths being singletons. The chain has TRBV19 and TRBJ2-4; D is perhaps TRBD1 (6 bases). This TCR was recovered from an adult with an advanced solid tumor such as melanoma, head and neck, liver or kidney cancer. The sequencing here drew on CD4+ or CD8+ T cells sorted from blood, taken in a trial of the OX40 agonist ivuxolimab. The CDR3 is CASSRTVKNIQYF. CDR3 DNA: TGTGCCAGTAGCCGGACAGTGAAAAACATTCAGTACTTC.